These 27 T cell receptor beta chains were sequenced from one sample in a study of neoadjuvant anti-PD-1 for oral cavity cancer. Some clones are missing from TCRdb's copy, which holds only in-frame ones; the method was immunoSEQ multiplex PCR. Of more than 50,000 clones listed, under 85% are singletons. Sequenced material: PBMCs, taken before nivolumab (anti-PD-1) treatment. The receptor source for this set is a person aged 40-85 years with oral cavity squamous cell carcinoma.

V gene TRBV5-1 combines with J gene TRBJ1-1; maybe TRBD1 (5 bases). Trimming removed 4 bases from V and 4 bases from J, with 14 bases in between. The CDR3 is made up of 14 amino acids. Germline values: CDR1 SGHRS, CDR2 YFSETQ. The CDR3 spells CASSPQGLTTEAFF. The CDR3 DNA reads as TGCGCCAGCAGCCCCCAGGGACTAACCACTGAAGCTTTCTTT.

The genes are TRBV15 and TRBJ1-4, with 7 bases lining up with TRBD1. Trimming cost V 1 base and J 3 bases; bases outside gene matches: 5. Germline V gives CDR1 LNHNV, CDR2 YYDKDF (reference sequence). There are 16 residues in the CDR3. CDR3 coding DNA: TGTGCCACCAGCAGAGGAATGGGGACAGCTAATGAAAAACTGTTTTTT. It specifies CATSRGMGTANEKLFF.

The gene calls are TRBV7-3 and TRBJ1-1, with D unresolved. Germline V gives CDR1 SGHTA, CDR2 FQGTGA. Trimming took 4 bases from V and 1 from J, leaving 7 bases between them. The CDR3 totals 13 residues. The CDR3, as DNA: TGTGCCAGCAGCTCAGGACCGAACACTGAAGCTTTCTTT. Protein: CASSSGPNTEAFF.

The chain couples TRBV9 to TRBJ2-1; no clear D. CDR3 length equals 15 residues. V lost 0 bases and J 3 bases, leaving 10 bases between the germline ends. Germline V gene data show CDR1 as SGDLS and CDR2 as YYNGEE. The CDR3 DNA reads TGTGCCAGCAGCGTAGATTCCCCAGTCTACAATGAGCAGTTCTTC. Protein product: CASSVDSPVYNEQFF.

The chain recombines TRBV10-1 with TRBJ2-2; D might be TRBD2 (7 bases). This CDR3 has 15 amino acids. Germline loops: CDR1 WNHNN, CDR2 SYGVQD (reference sequence). Trimming removed 4 bases at V and 4 bases at J, with 13 bases between. CDR3 sequence (DNA): TGCGCCAGCAGTGGCGGGGGCACCGGCACCGGGGAGCTGTTTTTT. It codes for CASSGGGTGTGELFF.

This clone appeared a few times. This sequence joins TRBV7-9 and TRBJ2-4; D may be TRBD1 (5 bases). The V end was cut by 5 bases, the J end by 8 bases, with 13 bases between. This CDR3 is built from 13 residues. Germline-derived CDR1 and CDR2 are SEHNR and FQNEAQ (reference sequence). CDR3 residues: CASSGAGSDIQYF. CDR3 in DNA: TGTGCCAGCAGCGGGGCAGGGTCCGACATTCAGTACTTC.

J is TRBJ2-1 and V is TRBV4-1; 10 bases align to TRBD2. With V trimmed by 0 bases and J by 8 bases, 7 bases remained unmatched. Germline loops: CDR1 MGHRA, CDR2 YSYEKL. The CDR3 spans 16 residues. CDR3 loop: CASSQEERGGLDEQFF. The CDR3 DNA reads as TGCGCCAGCAGCCAAGAGGAGCGGGGGGGGTTGGATGAGCAGTTCTTC.

This clone was observed once. The V call is TRBV30, the J call TRBJ2-3; D is ambiguous. Looked up from germline, CDR1 is GTSNPN and CDR2 is SVGIG (reference sequence). CDR3 length: 12 residues. With 0 bases removed from V and 3 bases from J, the gap between germline ends came to 4 bases. The CDR3 is CAWSVLTDTQYF. CDR3 DNA sequence: TGTGCCTGGAGTGTACTTACAGATACGCAGTATTTT.

The chain recombines TRBV29-1 with TRBJ1-1; no reliable D call. Trimming shortened V by 1 base and J by 5 bases, and 8 bases separated the two germline ends. The CDR3 extends over 12 amino acids. Looked up from germline, CDR1 is SQVTM and CDR2 is ANQGSEA. This CDR3 is CSVEVVGTEAFF. The CDR3 coding sequence is TGCAGCGTTGAAGTCGTGGGGACTGAAGCTTTCTTT.

Concerning this clone: The germline gene is not matched at one end of the junction; a read error may be the cause. The rearrangement links TRBV28 to TRBJ1-2; D is uncertain. Germline V gene data show CDR1 as MDHEN and CDR2 as SYDVKM. This CDR3 comprises 14 residues. The CDR3 DNA reads TGTGCCACCAGTAATTGGGGTGAGAACTATGGCTACACCTTC. The encoded protein is CATSNWGENYGYTF.

This chain connects TRBV6-1 to TRBJ2-4, with D possibly matching TRBD1 (6 bases). The V end lost 3 bases, the J end lost 6 bases, and 9 bases lay between the germline ends. The germline CDR1 and CDR2 sequences are MNHNS and SASEGT. The CDR3 covers 13 residues. CDR3 residues: CASSEGARNIQYF. The CDR3 DNA reads TGTGCCAGCAGTGAGGGGGCAAGAAACATTCAGTACTTC.

CDR3: CAATGDPRGQPQHF. As DNA, the CDR3 is TGTGCCGCTACAGGGGACCCCCGGGGTCAGCCCCAGCATTTT. J is TRBJ1-5 and V is TRBV10-3; 7 bases map to TRBD1. The trim removed 11 bases at V and 6 bases at J, leaving 13 bases unmatched. The germline gives CDR1 ENHRY, CDR2 SYGVKD. This CDR3 comprises 14 residues.

The J gene is TRBJ2-7, the V gene TRBV28; 7 nucleotides match TRBD2. The germline V gene has CDR1 MDHEN and CDR2 SYDVKM. Losses at the gene ends were 3 bases for V and 2 bases for J; bases not matched to a gene: 16. The CDR3 runs to 18 residues. CDR3 residues: CASSFRNLRTRGPYEQYF. The CDR3 DNA reads as TGTGCCAGCAGTTTCCGGAACCTAAGGACTAGAGGGCCCTACGAGCAGTACTTC. The full variable domain, completed using reference TRBV28 and TRBJ2-7, is DVKVTQSSRYLVKRTGEKVFLECVQDMDHENMFWYRQDPGLGLRLIYFSYDVKMKEKGDIPEGYSVSREKKERFSLILESASTNQTSMYLCASSFRNLRTRGPYEQYFGPGTRLTVT.

This chain uses TRBV19 with TRBJ2-2; 9 positions match TRBD1. V lost 4 bases to trimming and J lost 5 bases; unmatched junction nucleotides: 14. CDR1 and CDR2 from the germline V gene are LNHDA and SQIVND (reference sequence). The CDR3 length is 18 residues. The CDR3 DNA reads as TGTGCCAGTAGTACCCCGCCCCGGACAGGGGCGTTTACCGGGGAGCTGTTTTTT. Encoded protein: CASSTPPRTGAFTGELFF.

The chain carries TRBV30 and TRBJ1-5; the D gene is possibly TRBD1 (5 bases). This CDR3 spans 12 amino acids. The V gene's germline CDR1 is GTSNPN and CDR2 SVGIG (reference sequence). V shed 3 bases and J shed 9 bases, with 12 bases lying between them. The CDR3: CAWRPPGGPQHF. The CDR3 DNA reads TGTGCCTGGAGGCCTCCGGGGGGGCCCCAGCATTTT.

The V call is TRBV6-4, the J call TRBJ1-2; tentative D call: TRBD1 (6 bases). Looked up from germline, CDR1 is MRHNA and CDR2 is SNTAGT. The V and J ends lost 3 bases and 4 bases respectively, with 12 bases between them. The CDR3 extends over 14 amino acids. The CDR3 DNA follows: TGTGCCAGCAGTGATGGGGACATCAGCTATGGCTACACCTTC. It yields the protein CASSDGDISYGYTF.

V is TRBV4-1 and J is TRBJ2-3; TRBD2 agrees at 14 bases. V lost 0 bases, J lost 6 bases, and 8 bases stayed unmatched. Germline CDR1 reads MGHRA; CDR2 reads YSYEKL. The CDR3 contains 18 residues. This CDR3 reads CASSQDETSGRAWDTQYF. The CDR3 coding sequence is TGCGCCAGCAGCCAAGATGAGACTAGCGGGAGGGCCTGGGATACGCAGTATTTT.

J is TRBJ2-7 and V is TRBV7-6; no firm D call. CDR3 length: 13 residues. Looked up from germline, CDR1 is SGHVS and CDR2 is FNYEAQ. V lost 2 bases, J lost 1 base, and 6 bases lay in between. The CDR3 DNA reads TGTGCCAGCAGCTTACAGGCTTCCTACGAGCAGTACTTC. As protein: CASSLQASYEQYF.

The chain uses TRBV5-1 and TRBJ2-7; weak D call: TRBD2 (5 bases). V was clipped by 0 bases and J by 6 bases, with 13 bases between them. The CDR3 is made up of 14 amino acids. Looked up from germline, CDR1 is SGHRS and CDR2 is YFSETQ. In DNA form, the CDR3 reads TGCGCCAGCAGCTTGGGACTACTTATCGGCGAGCAGTACTTC. This sequence encodes CASSLGLLIGEQYF.

This clone appeared a single time. The chain recombines TRBV7-8 with TRBJ1-5, with 7 positions matching TRBD1. In germline, CDR1 is SGHVS, CDR2 FQNEAQ. The CDR3 loop spans 15 amino acids. V was pared by 0 bases and J by 4 bases, with 3 bases of the junction left unmatched. In DNA form, the CDR3 reads TGTGCCAGCAGCTTAGCGGGGGACAGTAATCAGCCCCAGCATTTT. This codes for CASSLAGDSNQPQHF.

The rearrangement joins TRBV6-6 to TRBJ1-1, with D uncertain. The germline CDR1 and CDR2 sequences are MNHNY and SVGAGI (reference sequence). Between the trimmed V and J ends, which lost 11 bases and 2 bases, there was a span of 15 bases. The CDR3 contains 13 residues. CDR3 coding DNA: TGTGCCGGAACTCAGGATTTCAACACTGAAGCTTTCTTT. Residues: CAGTQDFNTEAFF.

The rearrangement uses TRBV6-1 and TRBJ1-6; 7 nucleotides agree with TRBD1. Germline V gives CDR1 MNHNS, CDR2 SASEGT. J was trimmed by 7 bases and V by 6 bases; bases with no gene match: 6. This CDR3 has 14 amino acids. The CDR3 sequence is CASSYRGPNSPLHF. The CDR3 coding sequence is TGTGCCAGCAGCTACAGGGGCCCCAATTCACCCCTCCACTTT.

This clone was counted between two and nine times. CDR3 coding DNA: TGTGCCAGCAGCTTAGCGGGGGATAGCAATCAGCCCCAGCATTTT. It translates to CASSLAGDSNQPQHF. The V gene is TRBV7-9, the J gene TRBJ1-5; tentatively, D is TRBD1 (5 bases). Trimming stripped 0 bases from V and 0 bases from J, with 6 bases between. CDR1 is SEHNR and CDR2 is FQNEAQ in the germline V gene (reference sequence). The CDR3 runs to 15 residues.

This clone has just a few counts. The chain joins TRBV7-6 to TRBJ2-7; 9 positions agree with TRBD2. The CDR3 sequence is 16 residues long. Trimming took 1 base from V and 5 from J; bases not matched to a gene: 9. Germline CDR1 reads SGHVS; CDR2 reads FNYEAQ. Here the CDR3 DNA reads TGTGCCAGCAGCTTAGAGGATAGCGGGAGTGAAAACGAGCAGTACTTC. It specifies CASSLEDSGSENEQYF.

The V call is TRBV28, the J call TRBJ2-3, with a possible D match to TRBD1 (6 bases). The CDR3 is 16 residues long. Trimming cost V 5 bases and J 2 bases, with 17 bases left between them. Germline V gene sequence: CDR1 MDHEN, CDR2 SYDVKM. The CDR3 here is CASSTDSSTITDTQYF. The CDR3 DNA is TGTGCCAGCAGTACGGACAGCTCCACGATCACAGATACGCAGTATTTT. Full variable domain (remainder filled in from reference TRBV28 and TRBJ2-3): DVKVTQSSRYLVKRTGEKVFLECVQDMDHENMFWYRQDPGLGLRLIYFSYDVKMKEKGDIPEGYSVSREKKERFSLILESASTNQTSMYLCASSTDSSTITDTQYFGPGTRLTVL.

The genes are TRBV30 and TRBJ1-5; TRBD1 matches at 10 bases. This CDR3 is 14 amino acids long. V shed 5 bases, J shed 6 bases, and the junction held 7 bases outside the gene matches. Germline-derived CDR1 and CDR2 are GTSNPN and SVGIG (reference sequence). CDR3 protein: CAWGDRGVGQPQHF. CDR3 DNA: TGTGCCTGGGGGGACAGGGGAGTAGGTCAGCCCCAGCATTTT.

The V and J genes are TRBV9 and TRBJ2-3; TRBD2 matches 9 bases. V gave up 0 bases and J gave up 2 bases; unmatched junction bases: 10. Looked up from germline, CDR1 is SGDLS and CDR2 is YYNGEE. This CDR3 has 18 amino acids. In nucleotides, the CDR3 is TGTGCCAGCAGCGTAGCTACGTCTAGCGGGGCGCTCACAGATACGCAGTATTTT. The encoded protein is CASSVATSSGALTDTQYF.